Listed here are 17 T cell receptor beta chains from one sample, sequenced in a study of CD8+ T cells in alopecia areata listed by TCRdb under 2018. Libraries came from the immunoSEQ multiplex PCR assay. RNA was extracted from all samples and reverse transcribed into cDNA, which served as template for TCR sequencing. TCRdb took over this immuneACCESS table, retaining in-frame rearrangements with V and J assigned. Such tables are incomplete; in checked studies, under half of the missing clones stem from an unresolved V gene, and the remainder is unexplained. This sample has some 170,000 clones in its table, and 67% of those were observed once. The ten largest make up roughly an eighth of the sample. What the time point label conveys for this sample: baseline before oral tofacitinib. Sequenced here: CD8+ T cells sorted from blood, sampled at week 0. The receptors here all came from a human donor with alopecia areata.

The chain is built from TRBV6-6 and TRBJ2-2; D is uncertain. Trimming removed 6 bases at V and 7 bases at J, with 6 bases between. Germline CDR1 reads MNHNY; CDR2 reads SVGAGI (reference sequence). This CDR3 is built from 11 residues. Here the CDR3 reads CASSVGGELFF. In DNA, the CDR3 is TGTGCCAGCAGCGTCGGCGGGGAGCTGTTTTTT.

The CDR3 reads CASSSPGIRVQETQYF. In DNA, the CDR3 is TGTGCCAGCAGCTCACCTGGGATCAGGGTGCAAGAGACCCAGTACTTC. V usage is TRBV5-6 and J usage is TRBJ2-5; D possibly corresponds to TRBD1 (5 bases). The ends were cut back, 3 bases at V and 2 bases at J, with 17 bases in the middle. The CDR3 has 16 amino acids. Germline loops: CDR1 SGHDT, CDR2 YYEEEE. Full variable domain (outside the CDR3, taken from reference TRBV5-6 and TRBJ2-5): DAGVTQSPTHLIKTRGQQVTLRCSPKSGHDTVSWYQQALGQGPQFIFQYYEEEERQRGNFPDRFSGHQFPNYSSELNVNALLLGDSALYLCASSSPGIRVQETQYFGPGTRLLVL.

J is TRBJ2-7 and V is TRBV6-5, with 7 nucleotides matching TRBD1. This CDR3 is built from 14 residues. With V trimmed by 5 bases and J by 3 bases, 7 bases remained unmatched. Germline V gives CDR1 MNHEY, CDR2 SVGAGI. The CDR3 region is CASSPGQAGYEQYF. CDR3 DNA: TGTGCCAGCAGTCCCGGACAGGCGGGCTACGAGCAGTACTTC.

V and J are TRBV9 and TRBJ2-3; D not certain. CDR1 and CDR2 (germline): SGDLS, YYNGEE. Trimming left V 3 bases short and J 3 bases short, with 11 bases between. CDR3 size: 14 residues. Written as DNA, the CDR3 is TGTGCCAGCAGCGAGGAGAGAATGACAGATACGCAGTATTTT. Amino acid sequence: CASSEERMTDTQYF. The full variable domain, with the rest looked up from reference TRBV9 and TRBJ2-3, is DSGVTQTPKHLITATGQRVTLRCSPRSGDLSVYWYQQSLDQGLQFLIQYYNGEERAKGNILERFSAQQFPDLHSELNLSSLELGDSALYFCASSEERMTDTQYFGPGTRLTVL.

The V and J genes are TRBV10-2 and TRBJ2-1; D possibly corresponds to TRBD1 (7 bases). The CDR3 sequence is 14 residues long. Trimming took 6 bases from V and 6 from J, leaving 15 bases between them. The germline CDR1 and CDR2 sequences are WSHSY and SAAADI. CDR3 sequence: CASSTGQEGNEQFF. CDR3 in DNA: TGCGCCAGCAGCACCGGACAGGAGGGCAATGAGCAGTTCTTC.

The V and J genes are TRBV7-8 and TRBJ1-5; D remains ambiguous. The CDR3 sequence is 16 residues long. Trimming left V 5 bases short and J 2 bases short, with 16 bases between. Germline-derived CDR1 and CDR2 are SGHVS and FQNEAQ. CDR3: CASSPTVGLGNQPQHF. In nucleotides, the CDR3 is TGTGCCAGCAGCCCGACGGTTGGGCTTGGCAATCAGCCCCAGCATTTT.

This clone occurred a few times. The CDR3 region is CASSQGPGQRGYTF. The CDR3 DNA reads TGTGCCAGCAGCCAAGGACCGGGACAGCGAGGCTACACCTTC. This chain connects TRBV13 to TRBJ1-2; 7 bases line up with TRBD1. V lost 5 bases and J lost 8; bases outside the gene matches: 11. The CDR3 is 14 amino acids. Germline values: CDR1 PRHDT, CDR2 FYEKMQ (reference sequence). Drawing the rest from reference TRBV13 and TRBJ1-2, the complete variable domain is AAGVIQSPRHLIKEKRETATLKCYPIPRHDTVYWYQQGPGQDPQFLISFYEKMQSDKGSIPDRFSAQQFSDYHSELNMSSLELGDSALYFCASSQGPGQRGYTFGSGTRLTVV.

The chain has TRBV2 and TRBJ1-6; D is undetermined. CDR1 and CDR2 from the germline V gene are SNHLY and FYNNEI. This CDR3 has 12 amino acids. The germline V and J ends were trimmed by 6 bases and 15 bases, with 15 bases remaining between them. The chain's CDR3 is CASSPGPRDLHF. DNA for the CDR3: TGTGCCAGCAGCCCAGGCCCACGGGACCTCCACTTT.

The CDR3 nucleotides read TGCAGCGTGGAAATGACAGTAGCTAACTATGGCTACACCTTC. Its protein product is CSVEMTVANYGYTF. The V call is TRBV29-1, the J call TRBJ1-2; TRBD1 might be the D (5 bases). V dropped 6 bases and J dropped 0 bases, with 14 bases sitting between them. Germline V gene data show CDR1 as SQVTM and CDR2 as ANQGSEA. The CDR3 contains 14 residues. Full variable domain (missing parts from reference TRBV29-1 and TRBJ1-2): SAVISQKPSRDICQRGTSLTIQCQVDSQVTMMFWYRQQPGQSLTLIATANQGSEATYESGFVIDKFPISRPNLTFSTLTVSNMSPEDSSIYLCSVEMTVANYGYTFGSGTRLTVV.

This sequence joins TRBV29-1 and TRBJ2-1; D perhaps matches TRBD1 (6 bases). V lost 7 bases and J 1 base, leaving 17 bases between the germline ends. This CDR3 region has 15 residues. Per the germline V gene, CDR1 is SQVTM and CDR2 is ANQGSEA. CDR3 sequence reads: CSANGGRGSYNEQFF. The CDR3 DNA is TGCAGCGCCAACGGTGGCAGGGGATCCTACAATGAGCAGTTCTTC.

V usage is TRBV30 and J usage is TRBJ1-5, with TRBD1 matching 8 bases. V lost 2 bases and J lost 6; bases outside the gene matches: 3. From germline, CDR1 is GTSNPN and CDR2 SVGIG (reference sequence). The CDR3 contains 13 residues. The CDR3 spells CAWSTGGGQPQHF. The CDR3 nucleotides are TGTGCCTGGAGTACAGGGGGTGGTCAGCCCCAGCATTTT. The whole variable domain, filled in from reference TRBV30 and TRBJ1-5, reads SQTIHQWPATLVQPVGSPLSLECTVEGTSNPNLYWYRQAAGRGLQLLFYSVGIGQISSEVPQNLSASRPQDRQFILSSKKLLLSDSGFYLCAWSTGGGQPQHFGDGTRLSIL.

The CDR3 coding sequence is TGCAGCGTTGAAGATCAGGAGGGGGCGAAAGGAAACACCATATATTTT. Its protein is CSVEDQEGAKGNTIYF. This chain connects TRBV29-1 to TRBJ1-3; 7 bases map to TRBD1. CDR1 and CDR2 (germline): SQVTM, ANQGSEA. J lost 4 bases, V lost 0 bases, and 9 bases had no gene match. CDR3 length: 16 amino acids.

This clone was found a few times. The CDR3 bases are TGTGCCAGCAGCTTATCAGGACAGGCAAGCTCTGGGGCCAACGTCCTGACTTTC. Amino acids: CASSLSGQASSGANVLTF. This chain uses TRBV13 with TRBJ2-6, with 7 bases aligning to TRBD1. This CDR3 has 18 residues. The germline gives CDR1 PRHDT, CDR2 FYEKMQ (reference sequence). Losses at the gene ends were 2 bases for V and 0 bases for J; bases not matched to a gene: 7.

J is TRBJ2-5 and V is TRBV30; unclear D gene. Trimming stripped 0 bases from V and 5 bases from J, with 19 bases between. CDR3 size: 16 residues. CDR1 GTSNPN and CDR2 SVGIG come from the germline V gene (reference sequence). The CDR3 loop is CAWSVLRQSAPETQYF. The CDR3 DNA is TGTGCCTGGAGTGTACTACGGCAGTCGGCCCCGGAGACCCAGTACTTC.

The V call is TRBV4-1, the J call TRBJ2-7; D not certain. The germline CDR1 and CDR2 sequences are MGHRA and YSYEKL. The CDR3 sequence is 13 residues long. V lost 4 bases, J lost 3 bases, and 10 bases lay in between. CDR3 residues: CASSPENGYEQYF. CDR3 in DNA: TGCGCCAGCAGCCCCGAGAACGGCTACGAGCAGTACTTC.

The table lists this clone with a count of one. The chain joins TRBV30 to TRBJ1-2; D ambiguous. V was shortened by 4 bases and J by 4 bases, with 16 bases between the two germline ends. CDR3 length: 14 residues. Germline V lookup: CDR1 GTSNPN, CDR2 SVGIG (reference sequence). CDR3: CAWTSLGSSYGYTF. The DNA for the CDR3 is TGTGCCTGGACTAGTCTGGGGTCCAGCTATGGCTACACCTTC.

The V call is TRBV2, the J call TRBJ2-7; perhaps D is TRBD1 or TRBD2 (5 bases each). V shed 6 bases and J shed 7 bases, with 13 bases lying between them. Germline assignment: CDR1 SNHLY and CDR2 FYNNEI. This CDR3 region has 12 residues. The CDR3 DNA reads as TGTGCCAGCAGGGGTGAGGGGTGGGAGCAGTACTTC. It specifies CASRGEGWEQYF.